The rows below give T cell receptor beta chains drawn from one sample of a study of identical twins. TCRdb reprocessed the 5' RACE reads with MiXCR, giving one entry per CDR3 protein. This table holds some 570,000 distinct CDR3 sequences, 20% to 25% found once. These same data were also listed under a study on yellow fever vaccine responses in identical twins.

Sequenced sample: CD4+ T cells sorted from blood. The receptors here all came from a woman aged 18-29 years in good health. The CDR3 runs from the conserved cysteine through the conserved F or W. The D gene is left open where the match is weak. Expanded clones are given a class, and other clones once, few, many or no size at all.

DNA: TGCAGTCTCCGGGCCCTCCAAGAGACCCAGTACTTC
CDR3: CSLRALQETQYF
size: few
D: .
J: TRBJ2-5
V: TRBV20-1

DNA: TGTGCCAGCAGGGAAAGACCAAGCGGGGAGCTGTTTTTT
CDR3: CASRERPSGELFF
size: .
D: .
J: TRBJ2-2
V: TRBV2

DNA: TGCAGTGCTTGGGGACTAGCGGGAGGTAACATTGAGACCCAGTACTTC
CDR3: CSAWGLAGGNIETQYF
size: .
D: TRBD2
J: TRBJ2-5
V: TRBV20-1

DNA: TGTGCCACCAGCAGAGGGACTAGCAAAGAGACCCAGTACTTC
CDR3: CATSRGTSKETQYF
size: few
D: TRBD2
J: TRBJ2-5
V: TRBV15

DNA: TGTGCCAGCAGCCAGCAGGGGATGAACACTGAAGCTTTCTTT
CDR3: CASSQQGMNTEAFF
size: few
D: .
J: TRBJ1-1
V: TRBV7-6

DNA: TGTGCCAGCAGCTTAACAAAGGTAGCACCCCTCCACTTT
CDR3: CASSLTKVAPLHF
size: .
D: .
J: TRBJ1-6
V: TRBV7-3

DNA: TGCGCCAGCAGCGCCGGAGGGACAGGGTCCTACGAGCAGTACTTC
CDR3: CASSAGGTGSYEQYF
size: few
D: TRBD1
J: TRBJ2-7
V: TRBV5-1

DNA: TGCGCCAGCAGCCCGGGACAGCCGGGAACCTACAATGAGCAGTTCTTC
CDR3: CASSPGQPGTYNEQFF
size: few
D: TRBD1
J: TRBJ2-1
V: TRBV5-1

DNA: TGTGCCAGCTCACCAGGGGAGGTGAACACCGGGGAGCTGTTTTTT
CDR3: CASSPGEVNTGELFF
size: few
D: .
J: TRBJ2-2
V: TRBV18

DNA: TGTGCCACCAGTGATACCGACAGGGTACGGGGCGGGGAGCTGTTTTTT
CDR3: CATSDTDRVRGGELFF
size: few
D: TRBD1
J: TRBJ2-2
V: TRBV24-1

DNA: TGCAGTGCTAGAGACCCAGGGGTCGGGGAGCTGTTTTTT
CDR3: CSARDPGVGELFF
size: few
D: .
J: TRBJ2-2
V: TRBV20-1

DNA: TGTGCCAGCAGCAGAGACCTATACGAGCAGTACTTC
CDR3: CASSRDLYEQYF
size: few
D: .
J: TRBJ2-7
V: TRBV7-2

DNA: TGCAGTGCTAGAGTACAGGTGGATACGCAGTATTTT
CDR3: CSARVQVDTQYF
size: .
D: .
J: TRBJ2-3
V: TRBV20-1

DNA: TGCAGTGCTAGAGACAGGGCCGGCGAGACCCAGTACTTC
CDR3: CSARDRAGETQYF
size: .
D: .
J: TRBJ2-5
V: TRBV20-1

DNA: TGTGCCACCAGTTCTAGCGGGAGGAGGGATACGCAGTATTTT
CDR3: CATSSSGRRDTQYF
size: few
D: TRBD2
J: TRBJ2-3
V: TRBV24-1

DNA: TGTGCCAGCAGCATAACCTTTAGCGGGGGTATACAAGAGACCCAGTACTTC
CDR3: CASSITFSGGIQETQYF
size: .
D: TRBD2
J: TRBJ2-5
V: TRBV7-9

DNA: TGCGCCAGCAGACCTTCCAGGGGGAGGAACACTGAAGCTTTCTTT
CDR3: CASRPSRGRNTEAFF
size: .
D: TRBD1
J: TRBJ1-1
V: TRBV5-1

DNA: TGTGCCAGCAGTGGATATGGGCGAGAGACCCAGTACTTC
CDR3: CASSGYGRETQYF
size: .
D: .
J: TRBJ2-5
V: TRBV27

DNA: TGTGCCAGCAGCTCGAGGACAGCCATGAACACTGAAGCTTTCTTT
CDR3: CASSSRTAMNTEAFF
size: few
D: .
J: TRBJ1-1
V: TRBV6-2/TRBV6-3

DNA: TGCAGCGTTGCCAGACTAGCGGGAGAACCAGATACGCAGTATTTT
CDR3: CSVARLAGEPDTQYF
size: many
D: TRBD2
J: TRBJ2-3
V: TRBV29-1

DNA: TGCAGTGCTAGAGAATCGCAGGACGGGACCCAGTACTTC
CDR3: CSARESQDGTQYF
size: .
D: .
J: TRBJ2-5
V: TRBV20-1

DNA: TGTGCCAGCAGTTCCCGGGGGGAGGGCGGTGAGCAGTTCTTC
CDR3: CASSSRGEGGEQFF
size: few
D: TRBD2
J: TRBJ2-1
V: TRBV6-5

DNA: TGCAGTGCTCCGGGAAGGGTAGCGGGAGTCAACAATGAGCAGTTCTTC
CDR3: CSAPGRVAGVNNEQFF
size: .
D: TRBD2
J: TRBJ2-1
V: TRBV20-1

DNA: TGCGCCAGCAGCTTCTACGCAGGGATGGACGAGCAGTACTTC
CDR3: CASSFYAGMDEQYF
size: .
D: .
J: TRBJ2-7
V: TRBV5-1

DNA: TGTGCCAGCAGTTCAGGGGTTGACACCGGGGAGCTGTTTTTT
CDR3: CASSSGVDTGELFF
size: many
D: .
J: TRBJ2-2
V: TRBV13

DNA: TGTGCCAGCACCAGTGGTGCGGGAGTGTTTATTTTCGGAGAGACCCAGTACTTC
CDR3: CASTSGAGVFIFGETQYF
size: few
D: TRBD2
J: TRBJ2-5
V: TRBV28

DNA: TGCGCCAGCAGCTTCGGACTAGTTGCAGATACGCAGTATTTT
CDR3: CASSFGLVADTQYF
size: few
D: TRBD2
J: TRBJ2-3
V: TRBV5-1

DNA: TGTGCCAGCATCGATCTGAGGGGGGCCTACAATGAGCAGTTCTTC
CDR3: CASIDLRGAYNEQFF
size: .
D: .
J: TRBJ2-1
V: TRBV28

DNA: TGTGCCACCGCTTGGGACAGGGCGAATCAGCCCCAGCATTTT
CDR3: CATAWDRANQPQHF
size: .
D: TRBD1
J: TRBJ1-5
V: TRBV10-3

DNA: TGTGCCAGCAGGGGGCCCGGACAGACAGATACGCAGTATTTT
CDR3: CASRGPGQTDTQYF
size: .
D: .
J: TRBJ2-3
V: TRBV6-1

DNA: TGTGCCAGCAGCTTGCGAGGGCGAAACACCGGGGAGCTGTTTTTT
CDR3: CASSLRGRNTGELFF
size: few
D: .
J: TRBJ2-2
V: TRBV7-8

DNA: TGCGCCAGCAGCTTGATGACAGCTTACAATGAGCAGTTCTTC
CDR3: CASSLMTAYNEQFF
size: .
D: .
J: TRBJ2-1
V: TRBV5-1

DNA: TGTGCCAGCAGCGTAGCCTGGCGGGAGGGCCAAGACAATGAGCAGTTCTTC
CDR3: CASSVAWREGQDNEQFF
size: .
D: TRBD2
J: TRBJ2-1
V: TRBV9

DNA: TGTGCCAGCAGCTTAGAGGGGACCCGGGGACTCGAGCAGTACTTC
CDR3: CASSLEGTRGLEQYF
size: many
D: .
J: TRBJ2-7
V: TRBV7-2

DNA: TGTGCCACCAGTGGTCTTGGAGCGGGAATTTACAGCTCCTACAATGAGCAGTTCTTC
CDR3: CATSGLGAGIYSSYNEQFF
size: .
D: TRBD2
J: TRBJ2-1
V: TRBV24-1

DNA: TGTGCCAGCAGCCAGACAGGAGTGAACACTGAAGCTTTCTTT
CDR3: CASSQTGVNTEAFF
size: .
D: .
J: TRBJ1-1
V: TRBV7-9

DNA: TGTGCCAGTGATGGGGGACAGGGGAACACCGGGGAGCTGTTTTTT
CDR3: CASDGGQGNTGELFF
size: few
D: TRBD1
J: TRBJ2-2
V: TRBV6-1

DNA: TGCAGTGCCCCCCTAGCGTTTAGCACAGATACGCAGTATTTT
CDR3: CSAPLAFSTDTQYF
size: few
D: .
J: TRBJ2-3
V: TRBV20-1

DNA: TGTGCCAGCAGTTCCAATTCGAACACTGAAGCTTTCTTT
CDR3: CASSSNSNTEAFF
size: .
D: .
J: TRBJ1-1
V: TRBV12-3/TRBV12-4

DNA: TGTGCCAGCAGCCAGCGCAAACCAGCGGGGTACCAAGAGACCCAGTACTTC
CDR3: CASSQRKPAGYQETQYF
size: .
D: TRBD2
J: TRBJ2-5
V: TRBV3-1

DNA: TGTGCCAGCACCGGTCGGGGGTCTAACACCGGGGAGCTGTTTTTT
CDR3: CASTGRGSNTGELFF
size: few
D: .
J: TRBJ2-2
V: TRBV6-1

DNA: TGCGCCAGCAGCCAAGAGGGTGGGTGGGCAATGGGAAACACCATATATTTT
CDR3: CASSQEGGWAMGNTIYF
size: few
D: .
J: TRBJ1-3
V: TRBV4-1

DNA: TGTGCCAGCAGTCCTCAGACCGGTATCTCTACGCAGTATTTT
CDR3: CASSPQTGISTQYF
size: .
D: .
J: TRBJ2-3
V: TRBV12-3/TRBV12-4

DNA: TGTGCCAGCAGCCTGGGGGACGGAACCAAAGCTTTCTTT
CDR3: CASSLGDGTKAFF
size: many
D: .
J: TRBJ1-1
V: TRBV3-1

DNA: TGTGCCAGCAGCTTAGAACGTGGACTAGCGGGGAGGAATGAGCAGTTCTTC
CDR3: CASSLERGLAGRNEQFF
size: .
D: TRBD2
J: TRBJ2-1
V: TRBV11-2

DNA: TGTGCCAGCAGCTTAAGACAGGGTGGTGCCGGGGCCAACGTCCTGACTTTC
CDR3: CASSLRQGGAGANVLTF
size: few
D: TRBD1
J: TRBJ2-6
V: TRBV6-5

DNA: TGTGCCAGCAGTTTAGGCAGGACCTTATCCTACGAGCAGTACTTC
CDR3: CASSLGRTLSYEQYF
size: .
D: .
J: TRBJ2-7
V: TRBV12-3/TRBV12-4

DNA: TGTGCCAGCAGCCTAACAAGCGGGGACTACAATGAGCAGTTCTTC
CDR3: CASSLTSGDYNEQFF
size: few
D: TRBD2
J: TRBJ2-1
V: TRBV5-6

DNA: TGCAGTGCTAGACCCTCGGGACTAGCCATCGGGCCCTCCTACGAGCAGTACTTC
CDR3: CSARPSGLAIGPSYEQYF
size: .
D: TRBD2
J: TRBJ2-7
V: TRBV20-1

DNA: TGTGCCATCAGTGCCACCGAAATCACAGATACGCAGTATTTT
CDR3: CAISATEITDTQYF
size: few
D: .
J: TRBJ2-3
V: TRBV10-3

DNA: TGTGCCATCAGTGACCAGACTAGTTTTGCCTACGAGCAGTACTTC
CDR3: CAISDQTSFAYEQYF
size: few
D: .
J: TRBJ2-7
V: TRBV10-3

DNA: TGTGCCAGCAGTTCCCTTTCGGGGTTTGCGGGGCTTGGTGATACGCAGTATTTT
CDR3: CASSSLSGFAGLGDTQYF
size: few
D: .
J: TRBJ2-3
V: TRBV27

DNA: TGCAGTGCTGTATCAGTAGCGGGATTCACAGATACGCAGTATTTT
CDR3: CSAVSVAGFTDTQYF
size: few
D: TRBD2
J: TRBJ2-3
V: TRBV20-1

DNA: TGTGCCAGCAGCCAATTCAGCGGGAGGGTGAATGAGCAGTTCTTC
CDR3: CASSQFSGRVNEQFF
size: few
D: TRBD2
J: TRBJ2-1
V: TRBV3-1

DNA: TGTGCCACCAGTGATAATCGGGGGACCGGGGAGCTGTTTTTT
CDR3: CATSDNRGTGELFF
size: .
D: .
J: TRBJ2-2
V: TRBV24-1

DNA: TGTGCCAGCAGTTTAAGTGGGCTTAGCACAGATACGCAGTATTTT
CDR3: CASSLSGLSTDTQYF
size: few
D: .
J: TRBJ2-3
V: TRBV12-3/TRBV12-4

DNA: TGTGCCAGCAGCTTAGTAGCGGGAGGGCCCCCTGAGCAGTTCTTC
CDR3: CASSLVAGGPPEQFF
size: .
D: TRBD2
J: TRBJ2-1
V: TRBV7-9

DNA: TGTGCCAGCAGTTTATCAGGGTCGGGTGAAAAACTGTTTTTT
CDR3: CASSLSGSGEKLFF
size: few
D: .
J: TRBJ1-4
V: TRBV12-3/TRBV12-4

DNA: TGTGCCAGCAGTGTTTCTAGCGGGGGGACCTGGTACAATGAGCAGTTCTTC
CDR3: CASSVSSGGTWYNEQFF
size: .
D: TRBD2
J: TRBJ2-1
V: TRBV6-1

DNA: TGCAGTGCCAGAGGGGGACAGGGTATTGGCACTGAAGCTTTCTTT
CDR3: CSARGGQGIGTEAFF
size: few
D: TRBD1
J: TRBJ1-1
V: TRBV20-1